This T cell receptor beta chain was recorded in a study of blood T cell repertoires in COVID-19. The protocol was immunoSEQ multiplex PCR, while the TCRdb copy is restricted to in-frame clones and leaves out a portion. The table records around 180,000 clones, 76% of them present only once. With 1 base removed from V and 4 bases from J, the gap between germline ends came to 11 bases. The CDR3 is 14 amino acids. Germline loops: CDR1 SGHDT, CDR2 YYEEEE. This TCR was recovered from a woman between 50 and 59 years old with acute COVID-19. Sequenced sample: PBMCs or T cells enriched from blood (not recorded which). The gene calls are TRBV5-6 and TRBJ1-1, with D tentatively TRBD1 (6 bases). The CDR3: CASSLSGGVTEAFF. The CDR3 DNA is TGTGCCAGCAGCTTGTCGGGGGGCGTCACTGAAGCTTTCTTT.